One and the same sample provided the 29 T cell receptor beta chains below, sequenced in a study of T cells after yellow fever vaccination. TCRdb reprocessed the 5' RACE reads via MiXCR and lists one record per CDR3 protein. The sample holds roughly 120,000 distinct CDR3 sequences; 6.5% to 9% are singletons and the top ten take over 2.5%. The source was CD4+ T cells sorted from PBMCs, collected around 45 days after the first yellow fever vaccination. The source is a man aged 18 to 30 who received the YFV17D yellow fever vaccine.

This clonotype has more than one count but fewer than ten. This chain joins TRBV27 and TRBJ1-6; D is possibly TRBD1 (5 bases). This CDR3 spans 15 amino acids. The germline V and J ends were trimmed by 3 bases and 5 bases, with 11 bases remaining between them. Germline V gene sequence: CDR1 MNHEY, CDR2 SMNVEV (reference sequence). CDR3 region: CASSFGGGDNSPLHF. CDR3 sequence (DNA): TGTGCCAGCAGTTTTGGGGGTGGCGATAATTCACCCCTCCACTTT.

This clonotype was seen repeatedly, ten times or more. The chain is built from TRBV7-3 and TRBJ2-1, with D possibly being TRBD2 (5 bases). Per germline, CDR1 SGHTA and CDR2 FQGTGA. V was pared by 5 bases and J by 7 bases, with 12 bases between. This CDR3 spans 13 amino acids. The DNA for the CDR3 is TGTGCCAGCAGCCTCACTCGGGGAAATGAGCAGTTCTTC. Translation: CASSLTRGNEQFF.

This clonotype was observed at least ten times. The CDR3 loop is CASSLPQRNTGELFF. The CDR3 nucleotides read TGTGCCAGCAGCTTACCACAGAGAAACACCGGGGAGCTGTTTTTT. This chain uses TRBV11-2 with TRBJ2-2; no clear D. V was clipped by 2 bases and J by 2 bases, with 9 bases between them. CDR3 length equals 15 residues. From germline, CDR1 is SGHAT and CDR2 FQNNGV.

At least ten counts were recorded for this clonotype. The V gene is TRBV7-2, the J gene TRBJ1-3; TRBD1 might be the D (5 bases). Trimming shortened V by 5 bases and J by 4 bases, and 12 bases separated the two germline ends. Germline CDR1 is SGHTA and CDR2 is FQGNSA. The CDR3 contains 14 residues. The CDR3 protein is CASSPGTLGNTIYF. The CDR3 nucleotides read TGTGCCAGCAGCCCTGGGACTCTCGGAAACACCATATATTTT.

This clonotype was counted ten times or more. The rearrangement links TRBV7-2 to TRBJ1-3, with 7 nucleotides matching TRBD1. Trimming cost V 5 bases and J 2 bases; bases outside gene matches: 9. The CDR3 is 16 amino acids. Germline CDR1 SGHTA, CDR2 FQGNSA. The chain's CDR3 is CASSGGQGVAGNTIYF. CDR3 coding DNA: TGTGCCAGCAGCGGTGGCCAGGGGGTGGCTGGAAACACCATATATTTT. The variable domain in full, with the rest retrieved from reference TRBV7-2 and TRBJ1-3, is GAGVSQSPSNKVTEKGKDVELRCDPISGHTALYWYRQSLGQGLEFLIYFQGNSAPDKSGLPSDRFSAERTGGSVSTLTIQRTQQEDSAVYLCASSGGQGVAGNTIYFGEGSWLTVV.

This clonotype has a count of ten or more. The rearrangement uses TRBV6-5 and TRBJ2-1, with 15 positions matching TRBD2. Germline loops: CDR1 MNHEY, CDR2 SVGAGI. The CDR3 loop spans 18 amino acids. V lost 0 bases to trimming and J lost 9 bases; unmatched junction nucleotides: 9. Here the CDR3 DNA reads TGTGCCAGCAGTTACTCCTCACGTGGGACTAGCGGGGGGATTGAGCAGTTCTTC. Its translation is CASSYSSRGTSGGIEQFF.

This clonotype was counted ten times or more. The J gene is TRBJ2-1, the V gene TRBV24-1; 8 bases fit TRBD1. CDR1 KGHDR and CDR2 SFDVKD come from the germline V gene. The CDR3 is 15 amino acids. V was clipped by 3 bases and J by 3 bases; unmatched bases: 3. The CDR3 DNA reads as TGTGCCACCAGTGATCCCGGGACAGGCTACAATGAGCAGTTCTTC. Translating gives CATSDPGTGYNEQFF.

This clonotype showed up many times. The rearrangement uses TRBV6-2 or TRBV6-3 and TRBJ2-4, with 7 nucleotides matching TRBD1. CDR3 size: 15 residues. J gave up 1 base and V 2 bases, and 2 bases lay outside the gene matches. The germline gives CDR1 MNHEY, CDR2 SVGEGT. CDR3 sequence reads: CASSYLDRAKNIQYF. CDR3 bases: TGTGCCAGCAGTTACCTGGACAGGGCCAAAAACATTCAGTACTTC.

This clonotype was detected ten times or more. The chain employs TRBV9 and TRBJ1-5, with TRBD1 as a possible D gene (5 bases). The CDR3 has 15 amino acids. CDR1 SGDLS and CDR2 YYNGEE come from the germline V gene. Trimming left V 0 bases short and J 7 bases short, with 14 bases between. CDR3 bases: TGTGCCAGCAGCGTAGGTTCAGGGTCGGGGCAGCCCCAGCATTTT. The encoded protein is CASSVGSGSGQPQHF.

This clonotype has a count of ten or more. CDR3 protein: CASSVASSVQETQYF. The CDR3 bases are TGTGCCAGCAGCGTAGCGTCTAGCGTGCAGGAGACCCAGTACTTC. This rearrangement joins TRBV9 to TRBJ2-5, with D tentatively TRBD2 (6 bases). The CDR3 runs 15 residues. Germline CDR1 SGDLS, CDR2 YYNGEE. V dropped 0 bases and J dropped 5 bases, with 14 bases sitting between them.

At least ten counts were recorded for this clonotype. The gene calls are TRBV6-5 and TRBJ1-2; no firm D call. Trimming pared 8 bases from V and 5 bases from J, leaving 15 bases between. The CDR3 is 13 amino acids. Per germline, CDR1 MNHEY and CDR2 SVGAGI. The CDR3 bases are TGTGCCAGCTTTTCCAGATTCGCGTATGGCTACACCTTC. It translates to CASFSRFAYGYTF.

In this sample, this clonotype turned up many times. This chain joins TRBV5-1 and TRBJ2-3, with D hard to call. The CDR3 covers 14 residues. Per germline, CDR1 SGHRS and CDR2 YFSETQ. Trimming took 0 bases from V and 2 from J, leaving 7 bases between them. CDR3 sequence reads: CASSLGATTDTQYF. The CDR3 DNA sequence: TGCGCCAGCAGCTTGGGAGCGACCACAGATACGCAGTATTTT.

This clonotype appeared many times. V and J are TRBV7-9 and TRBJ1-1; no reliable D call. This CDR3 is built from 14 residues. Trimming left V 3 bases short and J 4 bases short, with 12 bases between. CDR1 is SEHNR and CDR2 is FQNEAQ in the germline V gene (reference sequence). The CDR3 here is CASSFGPSSTEAFF. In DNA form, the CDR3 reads TGTGCCAGCAGCTTCGGACCCTCGAGCACTGAAGCTTTCTTT.

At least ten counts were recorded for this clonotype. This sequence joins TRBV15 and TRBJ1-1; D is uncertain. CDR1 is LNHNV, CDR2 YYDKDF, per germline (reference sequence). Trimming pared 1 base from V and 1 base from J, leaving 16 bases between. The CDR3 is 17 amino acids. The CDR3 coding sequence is TGTGCCACCAGCAGAGGCCCGGTTACCGACAAGAACACTGAAGCTTTCTTT. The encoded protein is CATSRGPVTDKNTEAFF.

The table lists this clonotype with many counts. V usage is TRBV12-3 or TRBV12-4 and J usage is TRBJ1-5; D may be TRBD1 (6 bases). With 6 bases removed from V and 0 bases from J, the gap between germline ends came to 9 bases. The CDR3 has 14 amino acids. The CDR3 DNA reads TGTGCCAGCAGGCGAGGGGGTAGCAATCAGCCCCAGCATTTT. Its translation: CASRRGGSNQPQHF.

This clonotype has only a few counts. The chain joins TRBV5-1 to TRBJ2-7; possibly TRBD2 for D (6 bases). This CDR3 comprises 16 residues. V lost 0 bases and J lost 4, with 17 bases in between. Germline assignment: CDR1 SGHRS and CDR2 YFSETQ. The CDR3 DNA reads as TGCGCCAGCAGCTTGGGACGGCTGGGGGGTTATTACGAGCAGTACTTC. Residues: CASSLGRLGGYYEQYF.

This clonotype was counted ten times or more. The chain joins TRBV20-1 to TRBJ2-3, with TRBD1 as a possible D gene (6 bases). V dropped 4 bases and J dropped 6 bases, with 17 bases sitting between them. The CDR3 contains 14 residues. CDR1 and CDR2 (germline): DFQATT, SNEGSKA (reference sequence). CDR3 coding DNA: TGCAGTGCTACTCAGGGGATTCTGTCGGATACGCAGTATTTT. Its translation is CSATQGILSDTQYF.

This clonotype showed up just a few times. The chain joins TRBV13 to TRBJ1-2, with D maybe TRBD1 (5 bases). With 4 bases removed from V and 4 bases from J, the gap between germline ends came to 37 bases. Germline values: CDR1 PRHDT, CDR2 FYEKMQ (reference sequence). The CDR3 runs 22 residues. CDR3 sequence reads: CASSSSGRRVGQGLIPFYGYTF. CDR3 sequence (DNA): TGTGCCAGCAGCTCTTCCGGCCGCAGGGTAGGCCAAGGCTTAATCCCATTCTATGGCTACACCTTC.

As DNA, the CDR3 is TGCAGTTACACGCGCCTTACAGGAGATCCGGATGAAAAACTGTTTTTT. This translates into CSYTRLTGDPDEKLFF. The chain uses TRBV20-1 and TRBJ1-4; a weak D match, TRBD1 (5 bases). The CDR3 totals 16 residues. The germline V gene has CDR1 DFQATT and CDR2 SNEGSKA (reference sequence). The V end lost 8 bases, the J end lost 6 bases, and 25 bases lay between the germline ends.

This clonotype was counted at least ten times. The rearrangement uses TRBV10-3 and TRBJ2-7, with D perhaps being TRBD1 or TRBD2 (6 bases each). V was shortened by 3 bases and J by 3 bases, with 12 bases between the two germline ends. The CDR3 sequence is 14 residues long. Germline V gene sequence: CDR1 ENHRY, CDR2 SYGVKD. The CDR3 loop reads CAISEVEGVYEQYF. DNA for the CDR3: TGTGCCATCAGTGAAGTGGAGGGGGTCTACGAGCAGTACTTC.

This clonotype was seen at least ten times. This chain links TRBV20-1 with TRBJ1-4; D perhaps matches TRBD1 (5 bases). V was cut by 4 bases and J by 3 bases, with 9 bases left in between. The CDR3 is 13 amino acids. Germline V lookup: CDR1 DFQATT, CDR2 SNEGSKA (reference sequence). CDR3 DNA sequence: TGCAGTGCTAAAGCGGGGGCTAATGAAAAACTGTTTTTT. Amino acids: CSAKAGANEKLFF.

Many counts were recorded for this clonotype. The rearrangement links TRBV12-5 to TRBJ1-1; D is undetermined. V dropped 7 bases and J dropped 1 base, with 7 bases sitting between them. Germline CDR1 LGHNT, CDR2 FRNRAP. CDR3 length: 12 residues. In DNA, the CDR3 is TGTGCTAGTGTGTCAGCGAACACTGAAGCTTTCTTT. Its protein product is CASVSANTEAFF. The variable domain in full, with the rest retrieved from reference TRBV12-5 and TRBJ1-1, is DARVTQTPRHKVTEMGQEVTMRCQPILGHNTVFWYRQTMMQGLELLAYFRNRAPLDDSGMPKDRFSAEMPDATLATLKIQPSEPRDSAVYFCASVSANTEAFFGQGTRLTVV.

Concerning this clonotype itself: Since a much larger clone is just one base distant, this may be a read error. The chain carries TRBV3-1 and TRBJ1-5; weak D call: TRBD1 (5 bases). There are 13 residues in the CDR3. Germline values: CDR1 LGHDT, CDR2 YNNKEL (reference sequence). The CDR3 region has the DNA TGTACCAGCAGCCAGGGAGAAGGTCAGCCCCAGCATTTT. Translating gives CTSSQGEGQPQHF.

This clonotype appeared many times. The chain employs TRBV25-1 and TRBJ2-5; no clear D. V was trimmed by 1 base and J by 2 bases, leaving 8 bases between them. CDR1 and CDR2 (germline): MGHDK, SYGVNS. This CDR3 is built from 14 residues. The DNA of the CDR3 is TGTGCCAGCAGTGAATCAAGGATACAAGAGACCCAGTACTTC. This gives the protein CASSESRIQETQYF.

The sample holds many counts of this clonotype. CDR3 sequence reads: CASSPPTSGGADEQFF. CDR3 nucleotides: TGCGCCAGCAGCCCTCCAACTAGCGGGGGGGCGGATGAGCAGTTCTTC. The gene calls are TRBV5-1 and TRBJ2-1; 13 bases are shared with TRBD2. V dropped 4 bases and J dropped 8; count of bases not matched to a gene: 9. The CDR3 has 16 residues. Germline CDR1 SGHRS, CDR2 YFSETQ.

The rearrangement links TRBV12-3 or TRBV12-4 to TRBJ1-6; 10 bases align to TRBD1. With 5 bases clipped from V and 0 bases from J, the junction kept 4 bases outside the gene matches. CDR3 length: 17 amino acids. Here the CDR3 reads CASSDGQGVSYNSPLHF. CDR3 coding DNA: TGTGCCAGCAGTGACGGACAGGGGGTCTCCTATAATTCACCCCTCCACTTT.

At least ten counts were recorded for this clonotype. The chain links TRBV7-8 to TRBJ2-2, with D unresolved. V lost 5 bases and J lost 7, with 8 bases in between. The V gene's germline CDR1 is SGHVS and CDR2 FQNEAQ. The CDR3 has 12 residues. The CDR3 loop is CASSPPRGELFF. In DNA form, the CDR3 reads TGTGCCAGCAGCCCCCCTCGCGGGGAGCTGTTTTTT.

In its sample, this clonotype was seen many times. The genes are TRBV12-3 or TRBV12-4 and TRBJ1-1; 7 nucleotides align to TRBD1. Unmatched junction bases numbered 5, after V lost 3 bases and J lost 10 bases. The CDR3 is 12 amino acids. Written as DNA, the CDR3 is TGTGCCAGCAGTTTCGCAGGGGGTCTAGCTTTCTTT. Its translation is CASSFAGGLAFF.

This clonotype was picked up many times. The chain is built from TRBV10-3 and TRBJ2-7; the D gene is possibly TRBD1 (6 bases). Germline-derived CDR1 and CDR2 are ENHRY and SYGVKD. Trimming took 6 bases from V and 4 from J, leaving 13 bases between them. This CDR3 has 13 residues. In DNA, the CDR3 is TGTGCCATCAGAGGGACACTCTTATACGAGCAGTACTTC. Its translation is CAIRGTLLYEQYF.